The entry below describes one TCR beta chain. Its cognate antigen is unknown. V shed 8 bases, J shed 5 bases, and the junction held 9 bases outside the gene matches. The CDR3 totals 14 residues. Germline V lookup: CDR1 SGHAT, CDR2 FQDESV (reference sequence). Investigators divided CD4+ cells into CD45RA+ naive and CD45RA-negative memory subsets. This sample stems from a study of shared clonotypes between healthy human individuals. Study-level background: Per-donor plates numbered three CD4 naive, three CD4 memory, two CD8 naive and one CD8 memory. Study conclusions and caveats: Among non-shared clonotypes, generation probabilities were lower than among those shared by all four donors.

Authors' analysis steps: For the immunoSEQ data, sequences were junction-only without quality scores, so filtering differed. Sequenced by immunoSEQ multiplex PCR; TCRdb stores in-frame clones only, minus some. That table is the source of V, J and clone size, and D and trimming were worked out from the DNA. The sample includes over 850,000 clones, about 80% of them seen just once. The sequence was obtained from a man aged 18 to 29 in good health. Some clones in this sample may be carry-over from other donors' samples. The rearrangement uses TRBV11-1 and TRBJ2-3, with 8 bases matching TRBD2. The sequenced material came from memory CD4+ T cells from PBMCs. As to subset: CD45RA-negative fraction. As DNA, the CDR3 is TGTGCCAGCGCCTCCGGGGGGGGAAAAGATACGCAGTATTTT. It encodes CASASGGGKDTQYF.